The next 3 T cell receptor beta chains were all read from a single sample in a study of a mutant IDH1 vaccine in newly diagnosed glioma. For these receptors, no antigen is known. Using immunoSEQ multiplex PCR, the repertoire was profiled, and TCRdb retains in-frame clones only, with some absent. This sample has tens of thousands of clones; approximately 90% occur once, and the top ten carry about 2.2%. As for time point: week 47, end of study. The study gave 300 ug of mutant IDH1 20-mer peptide per vaccine dose, with topical imiquimod. Specimen: PBMCs, collected from a glioma patient whose treatment included an IDH1 peptide vaccine. The receptor source for this set is a man in his forties with glioma.

The chain links TRBV5-1 to TRBJ1-4, with TRBD1 matching 7 bases. The germline CDR1 and CDR2 sequences are SGHRS and YFSETQ. The J segment lost 0 bases and the V segment lost 4 bases, leaving 6 bases of the junction unmatched. This CDR3 has 16 amino acids. CDR3 loop: CASSPRDRATNEKLFF. The CDR3 DNA is TGCGCCAGCAGCCCAAGGGACAGAGCAACTAATGAAAAACTGTTTTTT.

The chain is built from TRBV11-3 and TRBJ2-3, with 16 bases matching TRBD2. Trimming took 4 bases from V and 3 from J; bases not matched to a gene: 1. Germline V gene data show CDR1 as SGHNT and CDR2 as YENEEA. CDR3 size: 16 residues. The CDR3 loop is CASSSGLAGGTDTQYF. CDR3 in DNA: TGTGCCAGCAGCTCGGGACTAGCGGGAGGGACAGATACGCAGTATTTT.

The V and J genes are TRBV27 and TRBJ2-3, with 8 bases matching TRBD1. Germline CDR1 reads MNHEY; CDR2 reads SMNVEV (reference sequence). This CDR3 region has 17 residues. Losses at the gene ends were 4 bases for V and 2 bases for J; bases not matched to a gene: 11. The CDR3 DNA reads TGTGCCAGCAGTTCCCCCCGGACAGGGCGAGTCACAGATACGCAGTATTTT. Residues: CASSSPRTGRVTDTQYF.